This T cell receptor (beta chain) was retrieved from a study of shared clonotypes between healthy human individuals. In the study overall: Every donor yielded three CD4 naive, three CD4 memory, two CD8 naive and one CD8 memory plate.

The donor population consisted of healthy HIV-negative adults with no recent acute infections or vaccinations. This CDR3 region has 11 residues. V lost 5 bases, J lost 5 bases, and 9 bases lay in between. Germline lookup yields CDR1 DFQATT and CDR2 SNEGSKA (reference sequence). General study findings and limits: The study generally estimated greater richness for naive than memory subsets.

A word on this clone: The target antigen is unknown.

Sequencing was performed with immunoSEQ multiplex PCR; in TCRdb, only in-frame clones are kept and a portion is missing. The table shows a few hundred thousand clones, with over 60% occurring only once. The source material was memory CD4+ T cells sorted from blood. Regarding subset: CD45RA-negative fraction. The receptor was isolated from a man aged 30 to 45 in good health. V is TRBV20-1 and J is TRBJ2-5; D perhaps matches TRBD1 (6 bases). CDR3 sequence reads: CSAGRGETQYF. The CDR3 DNA reads as TGCAGTGCTGGAAGGGGGGAGACCCAGTACTTC.